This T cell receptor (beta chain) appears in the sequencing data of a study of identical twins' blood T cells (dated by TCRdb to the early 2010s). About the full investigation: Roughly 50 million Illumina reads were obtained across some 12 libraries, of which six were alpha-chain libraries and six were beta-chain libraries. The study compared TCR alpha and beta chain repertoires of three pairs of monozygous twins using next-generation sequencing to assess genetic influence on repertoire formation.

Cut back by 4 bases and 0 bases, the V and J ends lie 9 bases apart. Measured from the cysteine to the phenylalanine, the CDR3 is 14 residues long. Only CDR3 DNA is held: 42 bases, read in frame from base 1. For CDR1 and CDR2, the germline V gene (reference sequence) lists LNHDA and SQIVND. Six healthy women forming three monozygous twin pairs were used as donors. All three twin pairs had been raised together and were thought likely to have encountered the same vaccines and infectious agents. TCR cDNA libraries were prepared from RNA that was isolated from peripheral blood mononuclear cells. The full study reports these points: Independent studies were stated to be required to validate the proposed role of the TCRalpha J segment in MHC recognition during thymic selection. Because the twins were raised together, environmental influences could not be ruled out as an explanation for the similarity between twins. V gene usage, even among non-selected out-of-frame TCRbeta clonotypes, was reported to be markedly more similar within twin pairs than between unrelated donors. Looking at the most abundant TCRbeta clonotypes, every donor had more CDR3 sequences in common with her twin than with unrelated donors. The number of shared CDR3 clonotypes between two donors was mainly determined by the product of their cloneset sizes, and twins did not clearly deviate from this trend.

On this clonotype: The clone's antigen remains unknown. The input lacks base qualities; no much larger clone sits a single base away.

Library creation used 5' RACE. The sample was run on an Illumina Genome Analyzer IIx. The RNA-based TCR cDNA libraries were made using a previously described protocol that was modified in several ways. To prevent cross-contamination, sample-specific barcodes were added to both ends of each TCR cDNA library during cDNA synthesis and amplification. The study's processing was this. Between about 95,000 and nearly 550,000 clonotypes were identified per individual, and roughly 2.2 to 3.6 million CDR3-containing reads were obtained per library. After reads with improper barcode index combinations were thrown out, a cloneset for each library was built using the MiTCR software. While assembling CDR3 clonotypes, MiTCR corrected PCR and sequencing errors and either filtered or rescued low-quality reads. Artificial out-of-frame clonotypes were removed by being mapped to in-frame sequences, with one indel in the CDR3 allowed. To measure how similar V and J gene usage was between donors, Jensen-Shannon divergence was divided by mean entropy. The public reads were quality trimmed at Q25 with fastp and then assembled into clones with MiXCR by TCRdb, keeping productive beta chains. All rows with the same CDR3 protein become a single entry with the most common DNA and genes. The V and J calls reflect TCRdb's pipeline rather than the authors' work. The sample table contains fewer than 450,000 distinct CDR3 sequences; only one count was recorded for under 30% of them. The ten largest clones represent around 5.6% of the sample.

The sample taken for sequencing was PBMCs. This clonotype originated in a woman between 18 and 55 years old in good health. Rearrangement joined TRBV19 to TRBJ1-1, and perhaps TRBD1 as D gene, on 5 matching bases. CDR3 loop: CASSRGTVNTEAFF. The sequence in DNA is TGTGCCAGTAGTAGGGGGACGGTGAACACTGAAGCTTTCTTT. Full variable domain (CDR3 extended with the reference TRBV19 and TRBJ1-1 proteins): DGGITQSPKYLFRKEGQNVTLSCEQNLNHDAMYWYRQDPGQGLRLIYYSQIVNDFQKGDIAEGYSVSREKKESFPLTVTSAQKNPTAFYLCASSRGTVNTEAFFGQGTRLTVV.